Listed below are T cell receptor beta chains from one sample, sequenced in a study of cytomegalovirus exposure and HLA in healthy donors. The method was immunoSEQ multiplex PCR; TCRdb's version includes in-frame clones alone and lacks a portion of them. The table includes roughly 270,000 clones, over 75% detected once. Input material: PBMCs. The source of these receptors is a young woman in good health and CMV-seronegative. CDR3s include the opening cysteine and the closing phenylalanine or tryptophan. Each record gives: V gene, D gene, CDR3 length, J gene, clone size, CDR3 protein, CDR3 DNA. D genes are given only for firm matches. Size values are once, few and many counts, or a class for expanded clones, and some rows have none.

V gene: TRBV19
D gene: -
CDR3 length: 13
J gene: TRBJ2-7
clone size: -
CDR3 protein: CASGRTLAYEQYF
CDR3 DNA: TGTGCCAGCGGAAGGACTTTAGCCTACGAGCAGTACTTC

V gene: TRBV5-1
D gene: TRBD1
CDR3 length: 14
J gene: TRBJ1-1
clone size: -
CDR3 protein: CASSLGQGGTEAFF
CDR3 DNA: TGCGCCAGCAGCTTGGGACAGGGAGGCACTGAAGCTTTCTTT

V gene: TRBV27
D gene: -
CDR3 length: 13
J gene: TRBJ2-5
clone size: -
CDR3 protein: CASSLQGVKTQYF
CDR3 DNA: TGTGCCAGCAGTTTACAGGGTGTAAAGACCCAGTACTTC

V gene: TRBV10-3
D gene: TRBD2
CDR3 length: 14
J gene: TRBJ2-3
clone size: -
CDR3 protein: CAIRVAGGPDTQYF
CDR3 DNA: TGTGCCATCAGGGTAGCGGGAGGGCCAGATACGCAGTATTTT

V gene: TRBV5-1
D gene: -
CDR3 length: 14
J gene: TRBJ2-7
clone size: once
CDR3 protein: CASSLRESPYEQYF
CDR3 DNA: TGCGCCAGCAGCTTGAGGGAGTCCCCCTACGAGCAGTACTTC

V gene: TRBV5-1
D gene: -
CDR3 length: 14
J gene: TRBJ1-1
clone size: -
CDR3 protein: CASAFRDKNTEAFF
CDR3 DNA: TGCGCCAGCGCGTTCCGGGACAAAAACACTGAAGCTTTCTTT

V gene: TRBV28
D gene: -
CDR3 length: 15
J gene: TRBJ1-1
clone size: -
CDR3 protein: CASSLSGRLNTEAFF
CDR3 DNA: TGTGCCAGCAGTTTAAGTGGGAGACTGAACACTGAAGCTTTCTTT

V gene: TRBV9
D gene: -
CDR3 length: 14
J gene: TRBJ1-1
clone size: -
CDR3 protein: CASSVAGENTEAFF
CDR3 DNA: TGTGCCAGCAGCGTAGCGGGAGAAAACACTGAAGCTTTCTTT

V gene: TRBV5-4
D gene: -
CDR3 length: 12
J gene: TRBJ1-2
clone size: -
CDR3 protein: CASSSPFDGYTF
CDR3 DNA: TGTGCCAGCAGCTCCCCCTTCGATGGCTACACCTTC

V gene: TRBV4-3
D gene: TRBD2
CDR3 length: 17
J gene: TRBJ2-2
clone size: -
CDR3 protein: CASSQRLAGGPYGELFF
CDR3 DNA: TGCGCCAGCAGCCAAAGACTAGCGGGAGGGCCTTACGGGGAGCTGTTTTTT

V gene: TRBV27
D gene: -
CDR3 length: 12
J gene: TRBJ2-7
clone size: -
CDR3 protein: CASSSTRDEQYF
CDR3 DNA: TGTGCCAGCAGTTCCACCCGGGACGAGCAGTACTTC

V gene: TRBV27
D gene: TRBD1
CDR3 length: 16
J gene: TRBJ2-5
clone size: -
CDR3 protein: CASSSPGGLSTETQYF
CDR3 DNA: TGTGCCAGCAGTTCTCCAGGGGGCCTAAGTACGGAGACCCAGTACTTC

V gene: TRBV28
D gene: -
CDR3 length: 18
J gene: TRBJ1-2
clone size: -
CDR3 protein: CASYTPRQANPANYGYTF
CDR3 DNA: TGTGCCAGCTATACTCCGCGTCAGGCAAACCCTGCTAACTATGGCTACACCTTC

V gene: TRBV9
D gene: -
CDR3 length: 16
J gene: TRBJ2-2
clone size: -
CDR3 protein: CASSWRDGPNTGELFF
CDR3 DNA: TGTGCCAGCAGCTGGAGGGACGGCCCGAACACCGGGGAGCTGTTTTTT

V gene: TRBV2
D gene: -
CDR3 length: 13
J gene: TRBJ2-7
clone size: few
CDR3 protein: CASRTGSSYEQYF
CDR3 DNA: TGTGCCAGCAGAACGGGAAGCTCCTACGAGCAGTACTTC

V gene: TRBV9
D gene: -
CDR3 length: 13
J gene: TRBJ1-1
clone size: -
CDR3 protein: CASSVAERTEAFF
CDR3 DNA: TGTGCCAGCAGCGTAGCTGAGCGTACTGAAGCTTTCTTT

V gene: TRBV5-1
D gene: -
CDR3 length: 14
J gene: TRBJ2-5
clone size: -
CDR3 protein: CASSFGDSQETQYF
CDR3 DNA: TGCGCCAGCAGCTTCGGAGACAGTCAAGAGACCCAGTACTTC

V gene: TRBV10-1
D gene: -
CDR3 length: 16
J gene: TRBJ2-3
clone size: -
CDR3 protein: CASNGAGPRFTDTQYF
CDR3 DNA: TGCGCCAGCAACGGGGCGGGACCCAGATTCACAGATACGCAGTATTTT

V gene: TRBV4-3
D gene: TRBD1
CDR3 length: 16
J gene: TRBJ2-7
clone size: few
CDR3 protein: CASSQELTGGSYEQYF
CDR3 DNA: TGCGCCAGCAGCCAAGAACTCACAGGGGGATCCTACGAGCAGTACTTC

V gene: TRBV7-9
D gene: -
CDR3 length: 16
J gene: TRBJ2-1
clone size: -
CDR3 protein: CASSNSRDSLLYEQFF
CDR3 DNA: TGTGCCAGCAGCAATTCCCGGGACTCCCTCTTATATGAGCAGTTCTTC

V gene: TRBV28
D gene: TRBD1
CDR3 length: 14
J gene: TRBJ1-5
clone size: -
CDR3 protein: CASTQGTGRQPQHF
CDR3 DNA: TGTGCCAGCACCCAGGGGACAGGGAGGCAGCCCCAGCATTTT

V gene: TRBV7-9
D gene: -
CDR3 length: 16
J gene: TRBJ2-1
clone size: -
CDR3 protein: CASSLRVRSPYNEQFF
CDR3 DNA: TGTGCCAGCAGCTTACGCGTTAGGAGTCCCTACAATGAGCAGTTCTTC

V gene: TRBV29-1
D gene: TRBD2
CDR3 length: 13
J gene: TRBJ2-1
clone size: once
CDR3 protein: CSVEEGTIDEQFF
CDR3 DNA: TGCAGCGTTGAAGAGGGGACTATCGATGAGCAGTTCTTC

V gene: TRBV28
D gene: -
CDR3 length: 13
J gene: TRBJ1-1
clone size: -
CDR3 protein: CASIGHMNTEAFF
CDR3 DNA: TGTGCCAGCATAGGACATATGAACACTGAAGCTTTCTTT

V gene: TRBV7-2
D gene: -
CDR3 length: 14
J gene: TRBJ2-7
clone size: -
CDR3 protein: CASTPMIAVGEQYF
CDR3 DNA: TGTGCCAGCACCCCAATGATAGCGGTGGGGGAGCAGTACTTC

V gene: TRBV9
D gene: -
CDR3 length: 17
J gene: TRBJ1-1
clone size: -
CDR3 protein: CASSVDPPGGMNTEAFF
CDR3 DNA: TGTGCCAGCAGCGTAGACCCCCCAGGAGGGATGAACACTGAAGCTTTCTTT

V gene: TRBV27
D gene: TRBD1
CDR3 length: 16
J gene: TRBJ1-5
clone size: -
CDR3 protein: CASSLTDRVCNQPQHF
CDR3 DNA: TGTGCCAGCAGTTTGACGGACAGGGTCTGCAATCAGCCCCAGCATTTT

V gene: TRBV2
D gene: TRBD2
CDR3 length: 13
J gene: TRBJ2-1
clone size: -
CDR3 protein: CATAGSSYNEQFF
CDR3 DNA: TGTGCCACAGCGGGAAGCTCCTACAATGAGCAGTTCTTC

V gene: TRBV11-1
D gene: TRBD1
CDR3 length: 15
J gene: TRBJ2-1
clone size: -
CDR3 protein: CASSLRTGGWSEQFF
CDR3 DNA: TGTGCCAGCAGCCTAAGGACAGGGGGCTGGAGTGAGCAGTTCTTC

V gene: TRBV28
D gene: -
CDR3 length: 19
J gene: TRBJ2-7
clone size: -
CDR3 protein: CASRQDSYRGQVAGYEQYF
CDR3 DNA: TGTGCCAGCAGGCAAGACTCGTACCGGGGACAAGTCGCCGGCTACGAGCAGTACTTC

V gene: TRBV27
D gene: TRBD2
CDR3 length: 14
J gene: TRBJ2-7
clone size: -
CDR3 protein: CASKSTGLFYEQYF
CDR3 DNA: TGTGCCAGCAAATCGACGGGACTATTCTACGAGCAGTACTTC

V gene: TRBV18
D gene: -
CDR3 length: 15
J gene: TRBJ2-7
clone size: once
CDR3 protein: CASSPLGQLSYEQYF
CDR3 DNA: TGTGCCAGCTCACCATTAGGACAGCTCTCCTACGAGCAGTACTTC

V gene: TRBV4-1
D gene: TRBD2
CDR3 length: 14
J gene: TRBJ2-1
clone size: once
CDR3 protein: CASSQTGLANEQFF
CDR3 DNA: TGCGCCAGCAGCCAGACGGGACTAGCCAATGAGCAGTTCTTC

V gene: TRBV28
D gene: TRBD1
CDR3 length: 20
J gene: TRBJ1-5
clone size: -
CDR3 protein: CASSSGLKLQAWTGMQPQHF
CDR3 DNA: TGTGCCAGCAGTTCAGGACTAAAACTGCAGGCCTGGACAGGGATGCAGCCCCAGCATTTT

V gene: TRBV18
D gene: -
CDR3 length: 14
J gene: TRBJ1-2
clone size: once
CDR3 protein: CASSPSQGFYGYTF
CDR3 DNA: TGTGCCAGCTCACCCAGCCAGGGCTTCTATGGCTACACCTTC

V gene: TRBV5-1
D gene: -
CDR3 length: 15
J gene: TRBJ1-6
clone size: -
CDR3 protein: CASSTLQGLGSPLHF
CDR3 DNA: TGCGCCAGCAGCACCCTCCAGGGATTAGGTTCACCCCTCCACTTT

V gene: TRBV14
D gene: -
CDR3 length: 17
J gene: TRBJ2-6
clone size: -
CDR3 protein: CASSSVGGSSGANVLTF
CDR3 DNA: TGTGCCAGCAGCTCGGTTGGGGGGAGTTCTGGGGCCAACGTCCTGACTTTC

V gene: TRBV2
D gene: -
CDR3 length: 14
J gene: TRBJ2-1
clone size: -
CDR3 protein: CASRGAGSYNEQFF
CDR3 DNA: TGTGCCAGCAGAGGCGCGGGCTCCTACAATGAGCAGTTCTTC

V gene: TRBV5-6
D gene: TRBD2
CDR3 length: 16
J gene: TRBJ2-1
clone size: -
CDR3 protein: CASSLDGLESNNEQFF
CDR3 DNA: TGTGCCAGCAGCTTGGACGGACTAGAGAGTAACAATGAGCAGTTCTTC

V gene: TRBV9
D gene: TRBD2
CDR3 length: 15
J gene: TRBJ2-5
clone size: -
CDR3 protein: CASSRPTSGQETQYF
CDR3 DNA: TGTGCCAGCAGCCGCCCCACTAGCGGTCAAGAGACCCAGTACTTC

V gene: TRBV18
D gene: -
CDR3 length: 15
J gene: TRBJ2-7
clone size: once
CDR3 protein: CASSPTEGDSYEQYF
CDR3 DNA: TGTGCCAGCTCACCAACGGAAGGAGACTCCTACGAGCAGTACTTC

V gene: TRBV6-1
D gene: TRBD1
CDR3 length: 13
J gene: TRBJ1-2
clone size: -
CDR3 protein: CASREADRVSYTF
CDR3 DNA: TGTGCCAGCAGGGAGGCGGACAGGGTGAGCTACACCTTC

V gene: TRBV4-2
D gene: TRBD2
CDR3 length: 15
J gene: TRBJ2-1
clone size: few
CDR3 protein: CASSPVRESFNEQFF
CDR3 DNA: TGTGCCAGCAGCCCCGTGCGGGAGAGTTTCAATGAGCAGTTCTTC

V gene: TRBV6-1
D gene: -
CDR3 length: 14
J gene: TRBJ1-4
clone size: -
CDR3 protein: CATLSGFSGEKLFF
CDR3 DNA: TGTGCCACCCTTTCGGGGTTTTCGGGTGAAAAACTGTTTTTT

V gene: TRBV27
D gene: TRBD1
CDR3 length: 13
J gene: TRBJ1-1
clone size: -
CDR3 protein: CASSWDRATEAFF
CDR3 DNA: TGTGCCAGCAGTTGGGACAGGGCCACTGAAGCTTTCTTT

V gene: TRBV27
D gene: -
CDR3 length: 15
J gene: TRBJ1-5
clone size: -
CDR3 protein: CASSPTGYSNQPQHF
CDR3 DNA: TGTGCCAGCAGTCCGACGGGGTATAGCAATCAGCCCCAGCATTTT

V gene: TRBV14
D gene: TRBD1
CDR3 length: 14
J gene: TRBJ2-5
clone size: once
CDR3 protein: CASSQRTGGETQYF
CDR3 DNA: TGTGCCAGCAGCCAGCGGACAGGGGGCGAGACCCAGTACTTC

V gene: TRBV7-6
D gene: TRBD1
CDR3 length: 19
J gene: TRBJ1-6
clone size: -
CDR3 protein: CASSPTRGQRSSYNSPLHF
CDR3 DNA: TGTGCCAGCAGCCCGACCCGGGGACAGCGGAGCTCCTATAATTCACCCCTCCACTTT

V gene: TRBV11-3
D gene: TRBD2
CDR3 length: 14
J gene: TRBJ2-1
clone size: -
CDR3 protein: CASSPGSGANEQFF
CDR3 DNA: TGTGCCAGCAGCCCCGGTAGCGGGGCCAATGAGCAGTTCTTC

V gene: TRBV28
D gene: TRBD2
CDR3 length: 18
J gene: TRBJ2-1
clone size: -
CDR3 protein: CASSFALAEITPYNEQFF
CDR3 DNA: TGTGCCAGTTCTTTTGCCCTAGCGGAAATAACTCCCTACAATGAGCAGTTCTTC

V gene: TRBV29-1
D gene: -
CDR3 length: 13
J gene: TRBJ1-3
clone size: -
CDR3 protein: CSVEWASGNTIYF
CDR3 DNA: TGCAGCGTTGAGTGGGCCTCTGGAAACACCATATATTTT